What follows are 30 T cell receptor beta chains derived from one specimen sequenced in a study of EBV T-cell therapy then PD-1 blockade in nasopharyngeal carcinoma. Profiling relied on immunoSEQ multiplex PCR, and the TCRdb table lists in-frame clones only, not all of them. The sample lists approximately 25,000 clones, about 80% seen once, with approximately 31% in the top ten. Treatment specified: AdE1-LMPpoly-expanded autologous EBV-specific T-cell therapy followed by anti-PD-1 nivolumab. Their antigens are not known. The sequencing here drew on CD8+ T cells from blood, taken around day 58 from a patient whose treatment included autologous EBV-specific T cells and nivolumab. The receptors originated from a man aged 40-49 years with nasopharyngeal carcinoma.

V usage is TRBV7-2 and J usage is TRBJ2-5, with D possibly being TRBD1 or TRBD2 (6 bases each). The V gene's germline CDR1 is SGHTA and CDR2 FQGNSA. Trimming pared 0 bases from V and 1 base from J, leaving 9 bases between. The CDR3 totals 15 residues. Here the CDR3 reads CASSLAGGFQETQYF. DNA of the CDR3: TGTGCCAGCAGCTTAGCGGGGGGCTTCCAAGAGACCCAGTACTTC.

The chain couples TRBV24-1 to TRBJ2-5; weak D call: TRBD2 (6 bases). The CDR3 contains 13 residues. Trimming cost V 3 bases and J 5 bases, with 9 bases left between them. Germline CDR1 is KGHDR and CDR2 is SFDVKD. The CDR3 DNA is TGTGCCACCAGTGATGTGGAGGGCGAGACCCAGTACTTC. It codes for CATSDVEGETQYF.

V gene TRBV6-4 combines with J gene TRBJ1-1, with 8 nucleotides matching TRBD1. Trimming at V came to 6 bases and at J to 1 base, leaving 4 bases not matched to a gene. Germline V lookup: CDR1 MRHNA, CDR2 SNTAGT. The CDR3 length is 14 residues. CDR3 sequence (DNA): TGTGCCAGCAGCCAGGGGACAGGGAACACTGAAGCTTTCTTT. It specifies CASSQGTGNTEAFF.

Comments on this clone: Other nucleotide sequences in the sample specify the same CDR3. This chain uses TRBV29-1 with TRBJ2-7; perhaps TRBD1 as D (6 bases). The V end lost 4 bases, the J end lost 1 base, and 8 bases lay between the germline ends. The CDR3 runs to 12 residues. The germline gives CDR1 SQVTM, CDR2 ANQGSEA. CDR3 sequence: CSVAGQSYEQYF. In DNA form, the CDR3 reads TGCAGCGTTGCGGGACAATCCTACGAGCAGTACTTC.

This clone was seen a handful of times. The chain couples TRBV6-5 to TRBJ2-2, with D possibly TRBD2 on 5 matching bases. Germline V gene sequence: CDR1 MNHEY, CDR2 SVGAGI. This CDR3 is 14 amino acids long. Trimming cost V 6 bases and J 9 bases, with 17 bases left between them. The CDR3: CASSHQREEWELFF. In nucleotides, the CDR3 is TGTGCCAGCAGCCACCAGAGGGAAGAATGGGAGCTGTTTTTT.

The chain combines TRBV19 with TRBJ2-1; possible D gene TRBD2, 6 bases. The V gene's germline CDR1 is LNHDA and CDR2 SQIVND (reference sequence). The CDR3 runs 15 residues. V lost 1 base to trimming and J lost 9 bases, with 16 bases between them. CDR3 in amino acids: CASSIGRAGGREQFF. The CDR3 coding sequence is TGTGCCAGTAGTATAGGGCGGGCCGGGGGACGTGAGCAGTTCTTC. The full variable domain, its missing parts supplied by reference TRBV19 and TRBJ2-1, is DGGITQSPKYLFRKEGQNVTLSCEQNLNHDAMYWYRQDPGQGLRLIYYSQIVNDFQKGDIAEGYSVSREKKESFPLTVTSAQKNPTAFYLCASSIGRAGGREQFFGPGTRLTVL.

The rearrangement joins TRBV9 to TRBJ1-2; weak D call: TRBD1 (5 bases). The CDR3 spans 14 residues. CDR1 and CDR2 from the germline V gene are SGDLS and YYNGEE. V shed 4 bases and J shed 7 bases, with 17 bases lying between them. CDR3 region: CASSQSQGWSGYTF. The CDR3 nucleotides are TGTGCCAGCAGCCAAAGTCAGGGATGGAGTGGCTACACCTTC.

This clone was counted a single time. This sequence joins TRBV10-3 and TRBJ2-1; D is ambiguous. Trimming took off 4 bases at V and 5 bases at J, with 3 bases between the two ends. From germline, CDR1 is ENHRY and CDR2 SYGVKD. This CDR3 has 11 residues. CDR3: CAISGNNEQFF. Written as DNA, the CDR3 is TGTGCCATCAGTGGGAACAATGAGCAGTTCTTC.

The V gene is TRBV10-3, the J gene TRBJ2-7; D may be TRBD2 (6 bases). From germline, CDR1 is ENHRY and CDR2 SYGVKD. V was trimmed by 5 bases and J by 0 bases, leaving 8 bases between them. This CDR3 contains 13 residues. The CDR3 nucleotides read TGTGCCATCAGTCAGGACTACTCCTACGAGCAGTACTTC. Translated: CAISQDYSYEQYF.

The chain combines TRBV4-1 with TRBJ2-1; D is tentatively TRBD1 or TRBD2 (5 bases each). This CDR3 contains 17 residues. Trimming took 1 base from V and 5 from J, leaving 18 bases between them. In germline, CDR1 is MGHRA, CDR2 YSYEKL. In nucleotides, the CDR3 is TGCGCCAGCAGCCAAGTTCCCCAGGGAGTTACGCACAATGAGCAGTTCTTC. Translated, it gives CASSQVPQGVTHNEQFF.

V is TRBV9 and J is TRBJ2-5; TRBD1 might be the D (6 bases). The CDR3 is 13 amino acids. V was trimmed by 3 bases and J by 2 bases, leaving 8 bases between them. Germline V gene lookup returns CDR1 SGDLS and CDR2 YYNGEE. The CDR3 is CASSEGVQETQYF. CDR3 coding DNA: TGTGCCAGCAGCGAGGGGGTTCAAGAGACCCAGTACTTC. Together with reference TRBV9 and TRBJ2-5, the CDR3 gives the full variable domain: DSGVTQTPKHLITATGQRVTLRCSPRSGDLSVYWYQQSLDQGLQFLIQYYNGEERAKGNILERFSAQQFPDLHSELNLSSLELGDSALYFCASSEGVQETQYFGPGTRLLVL.

The J gene is TRBJ1-2, the V gene TRBV4-3; D remains unclear. The V gene lost 1 base and the J gene lost 4 bases, with 13 bases spanning the gap. This CDR3 has 15 amino acids. Looked up from germline, CDR1 is LGHNA and CDR2 is YSLEER. Written as DNA, the CDR3 is TGCGCCAGCAGCCAAGGGACGGGGATCCTCTATGGCTACACCTTC. Protein: CASSQGTGILYGYTF.

The genes are TRBV6-5 and TRBJ2-7, with 8 bases that match TRBD2. The CDR3 consists of 13 residues. Per germline, CDR1 MNHEY and CDR2 SVGAGI. V was pared by 8 bases and J by 2 bases, with 5 bases of the junction left unmatched. The CDR3 spells CASGRGGPYEQYF. CDR3 bases: TGTGCCAGCGGTCGGGGGGGGCCCTACGAGCAGTACTTC.

The chain links TRBV2 to TRBJ2-7; weak D call: TRBD2 (6 bases). There are 13 residues in the CDR3. Germline values: CDR1 SNHLY, CDR2 FYNNEI. V lost 6 bases, J lost 3 bases, and 12 bases lay in between. CDR3 DNA sequence: TGTGCCAGCAGAACCGGAGGGAACTACGAGCAGTACTTC. It yields the protein CASRTGGNYEQYF.

V and J are TRBV12-5 and TRBJ1-3; no clear D. The CDR3 runs to 11 residues. V was pared by 5 bases and J by 4 bases, with 3 bases between. The germline V gene has CDR1 LGHNT and CDR2 FRNRAP. This CDR3 reads CASGEGNTIYF. The CDR3, as DNA: TGTGCTAGTGGTGAAGGAAACACCATATATTTT. Together with reference TRBV12-5 and TRBJ1-3, the CDR3 gives the full variable domain: DARVTQTPRHKVTEMGQEVTMRCQPILGHNTVFWYRQTMMQGLELLAYFRNRAPLDDSGMPKDRFSAEMPDATLATLKIQPSEPRDSAVYFCASGEGNTIYFGEGSWLTVV.

This chain connects TRBV27 to TRBJ1-5; D is uncertain. CDR3 length: 14 residues. With 5 bases removed from V and 5 bases from J, the gap between germline ends came to 13 bases. In germline, CDR1 is MNHEY, CDR2 SMNVEV (reference sequence). This chain's CDR3 is CASSPTAFDQPQHF. CDR3 bases: TGTGCCAGCAGTCCCACAGCTTTCGATCAGCCCCAGCATTTT.

This chain connects TRBV9 to TRBJ2-5, with D possibly being TRBD2 (6 bases). V was pared by 0 bases and J by 0 bases, with 9 bases between. Germline CDR1 SGDLS, CDR2 YYNGEE. The CDR3 has 15 residues. The CDR3 bases are TGTGCCAGCAGCGTAGGCGGGGTGTACCAAGAGACCCAGTACTTC. Amino acids: CASSVGGVYQETQYF.

CDR3 sequence reads: CAWSWDVPRTHNEQFF. CDR3 bases: TGTGCCTGGAGTTGGGACGTTCCGAGGACCCACAATGAGCAGTTCTTC. The rearrangement links TRBV30 to TRBJ2-1; D is possibly TRBD1 or TRBD2 (5 bases each). The CDR3 runs 16 residues. CDR1 GTSNPN and CDR2 SVGIG come from the germline V gene (reference sequence). Between the trimmed V and J ends, which lost 2 bases and 5 bases, there was a span of 19 bases.

The count of this clone is one. The chain carries TRBV23-1 and TRBJ2-1, with 13 bases lining up with TRBD2. TRBV23-1 is flagged as an ORF with uncertain function. The CDR3 has 17 amino acids. Trimming removed 0 bases from V and 6 bases from J; junction bases left unmatched: 5. The CDR3 DNA reads TGCGCCAGCAGTCAATCTTCGACTAGCGGGGGGCGCAATGAGCAGTTCTTC. This translates into CASSQSSTSGGRNEQFF.

The V gene is TRBV6-5, the J gene TRBJ2-2; 8 positions agree with TRBD1. CDR3 size: 14 residues. With V trimmed by 7 bases and J by 3 bases, 4 bases remained unmatched. Germline V gene sequence: CDR1 MNHEY, CDR2 SVGAGI. CDR3 in DNA: TGTGCCAGCACCCCGGACAGGGACACCGGGGAGCTGTTTTTT. It specifies CASTPDRDTGELFF.

The chain uses TRBV15 and TRBJ1-2; maybe TRBD1 (5 bases). CDR1 and CDR2 from the germline V gene are LNHNV and YYDKDF (reference sequence). This CDR3 is built from 15 residues. Trimming removed 0 bases from V and 4 bases from J, with 12 bases in between. The CDR3 spells CATSRERTPGYGYTF. The CDR3 DNA reads TGTGCCACCAGCAGAGAAAGGACACCGGGCTATGGCTACACCTTC. The whole variable domain, filled in from reference TRBV15 and TRBJ1-2, reads DAMVIQNPRYQVTQFGKPVTLSCSQTLNHNVMYWYQQKSSQAPKLLFHYYDKDFNNEADTPDNFQSRRPNTSFCFLDIRSPGLGDTAMYLCATSRERTPGYGYTFGSGTRLTVV.

The chain uses TRBV9 and TRBJ2-1; D is unresolved. Between the trimmed V and J ends, which lost 3 bases and 5 bases, there was a span of 9 bases. Germline CDR1 reads SGDLS; CDR2 reads YYNGEE. This CDR3 is 13 amino acids long. CDR3 DNA sequence: TGTGCCAGCAGCGACCGACACAACAATGAGCAGTTCTTC. Encoded protein: CASSDRHNNEQFF.

This rearrangement joins TRBV24-1 to TRBJ2-2, with TRBD1 as a possible D gene (6 bases). Trimming cost V 7 bases and J 4 bases, with 12 bases left between them. The CDR3 covers 14 residues. Germline V gene sequence: CDR1 KGHDR, CDR2 SFDVKD. The CDR3 spells CATRGGRGTGELFF. As DNA, the CDR3 is TGTGCCACCAGAGGAGGCAGGGGCACCGGGGAGCTGTTTTTT.

The chain carries TRBV25-1 and TRBJ2-3; 9 nucleotides agree with TRBD1. The CDR3 covers 13 residues. V shed 8 bases, J shed 5 bases, and the junction held 5 bases outside the gene matches. Germline V gene lookup returns CDR1 MGHDK and CDR2 SYGVNS. CDR3 bases: TGTGCCAGCCACAGGGGGCAGGAAGATACGCAGTATTTT. Translating it yields CASHRGQEDTQYF.

The chain is built from TRBV15 and TRBJ2-3; 9 nucleotides line up with TRBD1. Germline V gives CDR1 LNHNV, CDR2 YYDKDF (reference sequence). Losses at the gene ends were 5 bases for V and 4 bases for J; bases not matched to a gene: 7. The CDR3 is made up of 15 amino acids. CDR3 region: CATSPDRGFSDTQYF. The CDR3 coding sequence is TGTGCCACCAGCCCGGACAGGGGATTCTCAGATACGCAGTATTTT. Together with reference TRBV15 and TRBJ2-3, the CDR3 gives the full variable domain: DAMVIQNPRYQVTQFGKPVTLSCSQTLNHNVMYWYQQKSSQAPKLLFHYYDKDFNNEADTPDNFQSRRPNTSFCFLDIRSPGLGDTAMYLCATSPDRGFSDTQYFGPGTRLTVL.

This chain joins TRBV7-2 and TRBJ2-7; TRBD1 agrees at 7 bases. After removal of 1 base from V and 2 bases from J, the junction contained 5 bases not matched to a gene. CDR3 length: 15 amino acids. Germline CDR1 is SGHTA and CDR2 is FQGNSA. The CDR3 spells CASSLGGTATYEQYF. The DNA for the CDR3 is TGTGCCAGCAGCTTAGGAGGGACAGCGACCTACGAGCAGTACTTC.

In its sample, this clone is medium-sized. V is TRBV6-4 and J is TRBJ2-2, with 8 bases that match TRBD1. J gave up 3 bases and V 2 bases, and 2 bases lay outside the gene matches. The germline V gene encodes CDR1 MRHNA and CDR2 SNTAGT. This CDR3 spans 15 amino acids. Here the CDR3 reads CASSDGQGDTGELFF. DNA of the CDR3: TGTGCCAGCAGTGACGGACAGGGCGACACCGGGGAGCTGTTTTTT.

This chain uses TRBV4-3 with TRBJ2-7; D may be TRBD1 (6 bases). The CDR3 has 14 residues. Germline V gene sequence: CDR1 LGHNA, CDR2 YSLEER. V was shortened by 4 bases and J by 3 bases, with 13 bases between the two germline ends. CDR3 sequence reads: CASSLFEGGYEQYF. The CDR3 region has the DNA TGCGCCAGCAGCCTCTTCGAAGGGGGCTACGAGCAGTACTTC.

The chain uses TRBV28 and TRBJ2-3; 8 bases are shared with TRBD1. Per germline, CDR1 MDHEN and CDR2 SYDVKM. After removal of 6 bases from V and 1 base from J, the junction contained 6 bases not matched to a gene. The CDR3 sequence is 15 residues long. Here the CDR3 DNA reads TGTGCCAGCAGGAGACAGGGGTCCCGCACAGATACGCAGTATTTT. This encodes CASRRQGSRTDTQYF.

V and J are TRBV7-2 and TRBJ2-2, with D tentatively TRBD1 or TRBD2 (5 bases each). Trimming took 5 bases from V and 6 from J, leaving 13 bases between them. This CDR3 is 14 amino acids long. Germline V CDR1 and CDR2: SGHTA, FQGNSA. The CDR3: CASSLERGAGELFF. CDR3 nucleotides: TGTGCCAGCAGCCTCGAGAGGGGAGCCGGGGAGCTGTTTTTT.